Listed here are 4 T cell receptor beta chains from one sample, sequenced in a study of T cell responses to AZD1222 COVID-19 vaccine (TCRdb year 2021). The library came from the immunoSEQ multiplex PCR assay. TCRdb carries this immuneACCESS record with in-frame sequences only. Its versions omit some clonotypes, under half of them owing to an unresolved V gene in the studies checked, with the rest unexplained. The sample contains approximately 120,000 clones, 92% of them found a single time. The ten biggest clones cover approximately 1% of the sample. The time point label, read with the paper, signifies: baseline before first vaccination. Here the sequenced sample was peripheral blood, taken on day 0 of AZD1222 vaccination. The receptors derive from an adult in good health.

The rearrangement links TRBV19 to TRBJ1-3; the D gene is possibly TRBD1 (5 bases). CDR1 is LNHDA, CDR2 SQIVND, per germline (reference sequence). V was trimmed by 5 bases and J by 4 bases, leaving 15 bases between them. This CDR3 spans 15 amino acids. In DNA, the CDR3 is TGTGCCAGTAGTCCTGGGACGGTTCGAGGAAACACCATATATTTT. This sequence encodes CASSPGTVRGNTIYF.

The V and J genes are TRBV7-8 and TRBJ1-6; TRBD1 matches at 7 bases. J was trimmed by 15 bases and V by 5 bases; bases with no gene match: 19. There are 16 residues in the CDR3. Looked up from germline, CDR1 is SGHVS and CDR2 is FQNEAQ. DNA of the CDR3: TGTGCCAGCAGCGGGCGTAGGGGGGGACAGCGAGTTAACCTCCACTTT. Translation: CASSGRRGGQRVNLHF.

The J gene is TRBJ1-2, the V gene TRBV9; no reliable D call. This CDR3 has 14 residues. The germline gives CDR1 SGDLS, CDR2 YYNGEE. Trimming shortened V by 4 bases and J by 5 bases, and 15 bases separated the two germline ends. This chain's CDR3 is CASSLNLERYGYTF. CDR3 nucleotides: TGTGCCAGCAGCTTAAATCTCGAGCGTTATGGCTACACCTTC.

This clone came up once. The rearrangement joins TRBV27 to TRBJ2-6; 9 positions agree with TRBD2. Germline V gives CDR1 MNHEY, CDR2 SMNVEV (reference sequence). The CDR3 is 18 amino acids. V dropped 5 bases and J dropped 0; count of bases not matched to a gene: 8. The CDR3 coding sequence is TGTGCCAGCAGTGGCTACCGCGGGAGGGACTCTGGGGCCAACGTCCTGACTTTC. As protein: CASSGYRGRDSGANVLTF.